This TCR beta chain emerged from a study of somatic mutations in cytotoxic T cells in rheumatoid arthritis. TCRdb's table, derived via immunoSEQ multiplex PCR, lists solely in-frame clones and lacks some. Of about 20,000 clones listed, less than 85% are singletons. V was pared by 2 bases and J by 3 bases, with 11 bases between. The CDR3 covers 16 residues. Germline lookup yields CDR1 LGHNA and CDR2 YNFKEQ. The V gene is TRBV4-2, the J gene TRBJ1-6; no clear D. Source material: CD8+ T cells sorted from blood. The TCR originated in a woman aged 40 to 50 with rheumatoid arthritis. The CDR3 sequence: CASSQNQALYNSPLHF. The CDR3 DNA sequence: TGTGCCAGCAGCCAAAACCAGGCGCTCTATAATTCACCCCTCCACTTT.